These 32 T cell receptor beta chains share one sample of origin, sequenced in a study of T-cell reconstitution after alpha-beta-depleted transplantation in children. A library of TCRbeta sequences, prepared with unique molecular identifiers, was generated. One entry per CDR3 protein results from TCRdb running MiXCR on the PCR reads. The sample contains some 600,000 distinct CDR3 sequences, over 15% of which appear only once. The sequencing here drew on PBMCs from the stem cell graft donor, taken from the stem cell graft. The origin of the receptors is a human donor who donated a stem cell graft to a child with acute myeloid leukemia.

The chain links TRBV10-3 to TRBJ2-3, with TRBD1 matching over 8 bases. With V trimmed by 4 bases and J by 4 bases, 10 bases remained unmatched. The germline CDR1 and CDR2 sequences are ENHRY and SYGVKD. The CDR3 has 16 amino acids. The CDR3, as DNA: TGTGCCATCAGTGCAACAGGGGGAACCTTCGCAGATACGCAGTATTTT. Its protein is CAISATGGTFADTQYF.

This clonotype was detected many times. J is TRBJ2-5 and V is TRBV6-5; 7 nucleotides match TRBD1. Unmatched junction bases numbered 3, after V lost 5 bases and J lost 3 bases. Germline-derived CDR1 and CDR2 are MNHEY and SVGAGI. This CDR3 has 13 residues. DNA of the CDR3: TGTGCCAGCAGTCGGACAGGAAAAGAGACCCAGTACTTC. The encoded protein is CASSRTGKETQYF.

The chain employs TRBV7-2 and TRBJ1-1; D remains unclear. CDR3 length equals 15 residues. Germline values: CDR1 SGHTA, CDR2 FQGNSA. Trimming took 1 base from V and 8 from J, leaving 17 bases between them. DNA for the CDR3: TGTGCCAGCAGCTTAGTACCAGCCCCGAGGCCCGAAGCTTTCTTT. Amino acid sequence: CASSLVPAPRPEAFF.

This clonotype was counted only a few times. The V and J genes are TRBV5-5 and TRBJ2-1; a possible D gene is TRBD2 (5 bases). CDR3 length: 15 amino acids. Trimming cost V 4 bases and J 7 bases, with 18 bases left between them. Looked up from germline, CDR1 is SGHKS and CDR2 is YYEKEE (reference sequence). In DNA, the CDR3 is TGTGCCAGCAGCCATCATGACCCCACTAGGAATGAGCAGTTCTTC. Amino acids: CASSHHDPTRNEQFF.

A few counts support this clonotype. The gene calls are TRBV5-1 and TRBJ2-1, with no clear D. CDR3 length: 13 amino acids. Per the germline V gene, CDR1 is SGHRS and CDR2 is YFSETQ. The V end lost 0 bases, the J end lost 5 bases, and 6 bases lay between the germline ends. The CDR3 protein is CASSLALHNEQFF. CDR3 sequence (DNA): TGCGCCAGCAGCTTGGCCCTTCACAATGAGCAGTTCTTC. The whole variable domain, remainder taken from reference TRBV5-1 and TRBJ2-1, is KAGVTQTPRYLIKTRGQQVTLSCSPISGHRSVSWYQQTPGQGLQFLFEYFSETQRNKGNFPGRFSGRQFSNSRSEMNVSTLELGDSALYLCASSLALHNEQFFGPGTRLTVL.

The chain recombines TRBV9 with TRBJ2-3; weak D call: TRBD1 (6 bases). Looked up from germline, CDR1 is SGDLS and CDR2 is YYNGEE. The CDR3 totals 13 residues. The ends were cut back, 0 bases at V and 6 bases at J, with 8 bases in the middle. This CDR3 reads CASSVAGADTQYF. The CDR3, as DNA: TGTGCCAGCAGCGTAGCAGGGGCGGATACGCAGTATTTT. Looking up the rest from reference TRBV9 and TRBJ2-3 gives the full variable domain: DSGVTQTPKHLITATGQRVTLRCSPRSGDLSVYWYQQSLDQGLQFLIQYYNGEERAKGNILERFSAQQFPDLHSELNLSSLELGDSALYFCASSVAGADTQYFGPGTRLTVL.

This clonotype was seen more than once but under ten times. Written as DNA, the CDR3 is TGCAGCGTTGAAGATCATGGTAGCCCTGAGCAGTTCTTC. Amino acid sequence: CSVEDHGSPEQFF. This chain links TRBV29-1 with TRBJ2-1; no firm D call. Trimming took off 0 bases at V and 9 bases at J, with 12 bases between the two ends. This CDR3 comprises 13 residues. CDR1 and CDR2 (germline): SQVTM, ANQGSEA.

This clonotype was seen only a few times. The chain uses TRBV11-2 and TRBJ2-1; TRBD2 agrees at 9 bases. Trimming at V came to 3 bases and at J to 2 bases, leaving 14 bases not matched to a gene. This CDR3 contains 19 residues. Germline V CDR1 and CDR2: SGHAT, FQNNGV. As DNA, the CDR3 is TGTGCCAGCAGCTTGGTGGCGGGGGGAGCGGGGGGCACCTACAATGAGCAGTTCTTC. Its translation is CASSLVAGGAGGTYNEQFF.

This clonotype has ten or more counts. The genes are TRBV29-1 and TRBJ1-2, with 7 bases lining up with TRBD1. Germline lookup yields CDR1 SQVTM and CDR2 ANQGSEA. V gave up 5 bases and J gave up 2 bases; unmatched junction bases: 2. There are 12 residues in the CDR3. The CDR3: CSVRDSNYGYTF. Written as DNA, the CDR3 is TGCAGCGTTAGGGACAGCAACTATGGCTACACCTTC.

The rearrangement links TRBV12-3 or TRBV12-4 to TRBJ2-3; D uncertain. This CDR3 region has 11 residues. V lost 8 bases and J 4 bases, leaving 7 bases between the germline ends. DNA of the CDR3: TGTGCCAGCGGTATACCAGATACGCAGTATTTT. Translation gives CASGIPDTQYF.

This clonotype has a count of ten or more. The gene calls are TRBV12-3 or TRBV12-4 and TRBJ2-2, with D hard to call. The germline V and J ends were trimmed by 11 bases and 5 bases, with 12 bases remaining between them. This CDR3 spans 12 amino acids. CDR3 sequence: CARPRLTGELFF. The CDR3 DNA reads TGTGCCCGCCCGAGGCTGACCGGGGAGCTGTTTTTT.

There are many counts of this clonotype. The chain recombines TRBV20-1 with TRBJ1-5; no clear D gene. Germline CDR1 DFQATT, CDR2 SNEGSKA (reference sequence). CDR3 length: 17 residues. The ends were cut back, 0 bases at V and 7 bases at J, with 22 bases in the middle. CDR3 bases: TGCAGTGCTAGAGATGAGTGGAGCTTCGTGTCAGGCCAGCCCCAGCATTTT. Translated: CSARDEWSFVSGQPQHF.

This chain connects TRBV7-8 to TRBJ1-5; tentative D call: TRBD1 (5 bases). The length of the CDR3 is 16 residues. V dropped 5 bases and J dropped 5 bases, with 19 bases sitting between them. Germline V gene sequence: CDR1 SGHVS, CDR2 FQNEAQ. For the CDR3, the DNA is TGTGCCAGCAGCCCTGGGACCGGGACGTGGGATCAGCCCCAGCATTTT. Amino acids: CASSPGTGTWDQPQHF.

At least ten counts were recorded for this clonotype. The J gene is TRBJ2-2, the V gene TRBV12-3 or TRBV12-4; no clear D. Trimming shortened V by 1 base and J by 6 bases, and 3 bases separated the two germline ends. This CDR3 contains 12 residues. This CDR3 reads CASSLGAGELFF. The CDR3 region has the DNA TGTGCCAGCAGTTTAGGGGCCGGGGAGCTGTTTTTT.

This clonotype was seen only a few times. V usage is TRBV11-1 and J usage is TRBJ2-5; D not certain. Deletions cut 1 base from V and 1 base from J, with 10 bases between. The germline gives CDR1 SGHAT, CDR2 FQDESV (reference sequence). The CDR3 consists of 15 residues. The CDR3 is CASSLVGTFQETQYF. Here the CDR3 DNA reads TGTGCCAGCAGCTTAGTGGGCACATTCCAAGAGACCCAGTACTTC.

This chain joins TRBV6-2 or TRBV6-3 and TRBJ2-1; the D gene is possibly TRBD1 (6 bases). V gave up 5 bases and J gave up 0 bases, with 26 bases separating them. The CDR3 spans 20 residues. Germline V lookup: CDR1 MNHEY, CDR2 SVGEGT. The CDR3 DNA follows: TGTGCCAGCAGTCTGGACAGACGCAAATCCGAGAAACTCTCCTACAATGAGCAGTTCTTC. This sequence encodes CASSLDRRKSEKLSYNEQFF.

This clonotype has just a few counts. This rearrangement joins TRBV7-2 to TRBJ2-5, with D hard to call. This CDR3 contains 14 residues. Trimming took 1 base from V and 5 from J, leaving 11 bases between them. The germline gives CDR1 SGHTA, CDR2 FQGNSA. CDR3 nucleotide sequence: TGTGCCAGCAGCTTAGGGTCTAGGACGGAGACCCAGTACTTC. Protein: CASSLGSRTETQYF.

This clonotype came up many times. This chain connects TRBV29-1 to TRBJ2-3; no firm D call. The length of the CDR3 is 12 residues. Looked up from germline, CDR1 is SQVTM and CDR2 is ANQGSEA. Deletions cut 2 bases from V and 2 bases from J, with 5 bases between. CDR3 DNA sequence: TGCAGCGTTGAAATCCCCACAGATACGCAGTATTTT. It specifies CSVEIPTDTQYF.

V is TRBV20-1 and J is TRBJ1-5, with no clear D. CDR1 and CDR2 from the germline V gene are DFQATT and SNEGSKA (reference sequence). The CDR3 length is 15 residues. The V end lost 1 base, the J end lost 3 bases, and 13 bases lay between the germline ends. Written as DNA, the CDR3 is TGCAGTGCTAGAGCGTGGGTCGTAGACAATCAGCCCCAGCATTTT. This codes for CSARAWVVDNQPQHF.

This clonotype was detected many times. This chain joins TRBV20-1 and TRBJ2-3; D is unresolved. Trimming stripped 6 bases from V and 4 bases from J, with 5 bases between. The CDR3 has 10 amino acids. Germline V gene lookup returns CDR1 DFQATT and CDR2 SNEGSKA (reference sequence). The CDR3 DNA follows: TGCAGTGCCCACCCAGATACGCAGTATTTT. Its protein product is CSAHPDTQYF.

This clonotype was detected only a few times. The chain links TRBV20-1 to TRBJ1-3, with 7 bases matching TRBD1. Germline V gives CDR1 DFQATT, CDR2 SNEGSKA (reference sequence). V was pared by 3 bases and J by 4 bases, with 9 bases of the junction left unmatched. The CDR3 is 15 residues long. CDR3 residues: CSASRNTGAGNTIYF. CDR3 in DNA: TGCAGTGCTAGCCGTAATACAGGGGCAGGAAACACCATATATTTT.

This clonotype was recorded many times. The CDR3: CSARKGEWSEKLFF. The DNA for the CDR3 is TGCAGTGCTAGGAAGGGGGAGTGGTCGGAAAAACTGTTTTTT. The chain uses TRBV20-1 and TRBJ1-4, with D tentatively TRBD1 (6 bases). Germline V lookup: CDR1 DFQATT, CDR2 SNEGSKA (reference sequence). With 3 bases removed from V and 8 bases from J, the gap between germline ends came to 16 bases. This CDR3 has 14 amino acids.

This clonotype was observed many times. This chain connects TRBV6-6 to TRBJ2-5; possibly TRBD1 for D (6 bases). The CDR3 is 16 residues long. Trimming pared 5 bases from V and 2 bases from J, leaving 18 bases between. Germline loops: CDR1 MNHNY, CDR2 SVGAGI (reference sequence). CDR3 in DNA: TGTGCCAGCAGTCACTACCGGGACAAGTCACAAGAGACCCAGTACTTC. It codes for CASSHYRDKSQETQYF.

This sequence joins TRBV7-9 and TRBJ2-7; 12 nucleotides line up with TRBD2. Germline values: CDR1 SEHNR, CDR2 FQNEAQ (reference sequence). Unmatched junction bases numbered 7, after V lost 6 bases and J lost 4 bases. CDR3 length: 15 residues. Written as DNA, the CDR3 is TGTGCCAGCAGTCCTAGCGGGGGGGCAGTTTACGAGCAGTACTTC. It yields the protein CASSPSGGAVYEQYF.

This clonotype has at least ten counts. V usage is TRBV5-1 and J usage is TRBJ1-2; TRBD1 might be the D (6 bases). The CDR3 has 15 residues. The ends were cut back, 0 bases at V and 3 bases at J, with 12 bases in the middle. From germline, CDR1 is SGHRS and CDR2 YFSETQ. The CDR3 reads CASSLGTVGDYGYTF. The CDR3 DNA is TGCGCCAGCAGCTTGGGGACAGTGGGGGACTATGGCTACACCTTC.

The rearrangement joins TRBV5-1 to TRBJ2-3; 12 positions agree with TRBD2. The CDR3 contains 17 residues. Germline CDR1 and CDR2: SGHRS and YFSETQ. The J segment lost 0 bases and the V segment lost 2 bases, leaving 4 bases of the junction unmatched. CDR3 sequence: CASSLLAGGSSTDTQYF. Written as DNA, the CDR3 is TGCGCCAGCAGCTTACTAGCGGGGGGCTCTAGCACAGATACGCAGTATTTT. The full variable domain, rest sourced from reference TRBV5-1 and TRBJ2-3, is KAGVTQTPRYLIKTRGQQVTLSCSPISGHRSVSWYQQTPGQGLQFLFEYFSETQRNKGNFPGRFSGRQFSNSRSEMNVSTLELGDSALYLCASSLLAGGSSTDTQYFGPGTRLTVL.

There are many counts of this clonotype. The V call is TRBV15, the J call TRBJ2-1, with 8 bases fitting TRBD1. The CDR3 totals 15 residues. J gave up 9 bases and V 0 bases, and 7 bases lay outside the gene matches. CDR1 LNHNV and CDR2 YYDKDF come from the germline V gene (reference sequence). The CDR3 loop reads CATSRDGTGLVEQFF. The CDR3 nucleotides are TGTGCCACCAGCAGAGACGGGACAGGTTTGGTTGAGCAGTTCTTC.

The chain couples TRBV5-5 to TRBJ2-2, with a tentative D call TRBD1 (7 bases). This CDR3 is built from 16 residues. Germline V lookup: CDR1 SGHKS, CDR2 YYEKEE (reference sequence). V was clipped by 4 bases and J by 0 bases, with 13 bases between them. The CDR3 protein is CASSGGGTANTGELFF. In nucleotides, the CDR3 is TGTGCCAGCAGCGGAGGCGGGACAGCGAACACCGGGGAGCTGTTTTTT.

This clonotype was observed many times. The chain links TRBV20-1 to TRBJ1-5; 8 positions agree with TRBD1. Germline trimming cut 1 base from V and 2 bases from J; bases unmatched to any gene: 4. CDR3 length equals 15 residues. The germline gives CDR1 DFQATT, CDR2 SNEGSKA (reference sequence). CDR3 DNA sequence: TGCAGTGCTAGAGGTACAGGGGGGCGCAATCAGCCCCAGCATTTT. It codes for CSARGTGGRNQPQHF.

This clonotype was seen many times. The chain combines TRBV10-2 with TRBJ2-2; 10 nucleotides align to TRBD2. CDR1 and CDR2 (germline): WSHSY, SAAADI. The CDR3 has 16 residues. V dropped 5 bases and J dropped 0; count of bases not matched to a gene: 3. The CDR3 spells CASSLAGATNTGELFF. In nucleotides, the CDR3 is TGCGCCAGCAGTCTAGCGGGGGCCACGAACACCGGGGAGCTGTTTTTT.

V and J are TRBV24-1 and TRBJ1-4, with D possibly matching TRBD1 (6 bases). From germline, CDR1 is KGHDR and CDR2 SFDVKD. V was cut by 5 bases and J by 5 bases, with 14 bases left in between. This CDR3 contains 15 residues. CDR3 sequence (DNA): TGTGCCACCAGTGCTTTAGATGGGACAAATGAAAAACTGTTTTTT. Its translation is CATSALDGTNEKLFF.

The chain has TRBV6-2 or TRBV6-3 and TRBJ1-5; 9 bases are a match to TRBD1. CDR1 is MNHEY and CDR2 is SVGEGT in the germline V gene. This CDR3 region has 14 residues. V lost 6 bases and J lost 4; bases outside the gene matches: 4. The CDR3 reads CASSRDRANQPQHF. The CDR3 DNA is TGTGCCAGCAGCCGGGACAGGGCAAATCAGCCCCAGCATTTT.